The sequence of this TCR beta chain was determined in a study of blood T cells in healthy people across ages. Notes on the study in general: Naive and antigen-experienced cells were not separated, limiting conclusive comparison.

Details on this clonotype: Its antigen is as yet unknown.

Trimming cost V 2 bases and J 6 bases; bases outside gene matches: 5. CDR1 is MNHNS and CDR2 is SASEGT in the germline V gene. This CDR3 contains 15 residues. Next came a second PCR, run for roughly 6 to 11 cycles, which used a sample-barcoded 5' primer along with a J-beta primer mix. TCRdb re-called the 5' RACE reads with MiXCR, one entry per CDR3 protein. The sample carries about 1.6 million distinct CDR3 sequences, about 35% recorded once. Specimen: blood. The rearrangement links TRBV6-1 to TRBJ1-1; 11 bases line up with TRBD1. The TCR was taken from a woman in her 30s in good health. This chain's CDR3 is CASSEHAGQGAEAFF. As DNA, the CDR3 is TGTGCCAGCAGTGAACACGCGGGACAGGGGGCTGAAGCTTTCTTT.